Below are 22 T cell receptor beta chains sequenced from a single sample in a study of T-cell memory formation after mild COVID-19. TCRdb reprocessed the 5' RACE reads via MiXCR and lists one record per CDR3 protein. The repertoire holds 400,000 or so distinct CDR3 sequences, 15% to 20% seen once, with roughly 8.4% in the top ten. The sample comprised PBMCs or a T cell subset sorted from them (not recorded which). Source of these receptors: an adult woman who had mild COVID-19 (a few samples of this study predate the infection). Cell type and time point are not known.

The chain couples TRBV5-1 to TRBJ2-5; 7 bases are a match to TRBD2. The trim removed 0 bases at V and 2 bases at J, leaving 4 bases unmatched. This CDR3 contains 15 residues. CDR1 and CDR2 from the germline V gene are SGHRS and YFSETQ. As DNA, the CDR3 is TGCGCCAGCAGCTTGGCAACTAGCGATCAAGAGACCCAGTACTTC. Protein product: CASSLATSDQETQYF.

The chain employs TRBV29-1 and TRBJ2-5; a possible D gene is TRBD1 (5 bases). CDR3 length: 12 residues. Between the trimmed V and J ends, which lost 4 bases and 0 bases, there was a span of 6 bases. Germline V gives CDR1 SQVTM, CDR2 ANQGSEA. The CDR3 bases are TGCAGCGTTGGACAGTACCAAGAGACCCAGTACTTC. Its protein product is CSVGQYQETQYF. The whole variable domain, remainder taken from reference TRBV29-1 and TRBJ2-5, is SAVISQKPSRDICQRGTSLTIQCQVDSQVTMMFWYRQQPGQSLTLIATANQGSEATYESGFVIDKFPISRPNLTFSTLTVSNMSPEDSSIYLCSVGQYQETQYFGPGTRLLVL.

This clonotype has more than one count but fewer than ten. CDR3 amino acids: CASSYSAFLGYTDTQYF. The CDR3 DNA sequence: TGTGCCAGCAGTTACTCGGCTTTCCTAGGATACACAGATACGCAGTATTTT. The chain links TRBV6-6 to TRBJ2-3; unclear D gene. Deletions cut 0 bases from V and 2 bases from J, with 15 bases between. The CDR3 has 17 amino acids. CDR1 is MNHNY and CDR2 is SVGAGI in the germline V gene (reference sequence).

Only a few counts were recorded for this clonotype. The chain has TRBV5-6 and TRBJ1-1; 8 nucleotides match TRBD1. CDR1 SGHDT and CDR2 YYEEEE come from the germline V gene. This CDR3 spans 14 amino acids. V shed 3 bases, J shed 3 bases, and the junction held 4 bases outside the gene matches. The CDR3 DNA follows: TGTGCCAGCAGCTGGGGCAGGGGGCACACTGAAGCTTTCTTT. It yields the protein CASSWGRGHTEAFF.

This clonotype was observed a handful of times. The V gene is TRBV7-8, the J gene TRBJ1-1; the match to TRBD1 covers 8 bases. The junction had 13 bases not matched to a gene; V was cut back by 5 bases and J by 5 bases. This CDR3 spans 16 amino acids. The germline gives CDR1 SGHVS, CDR2 FQNEAQ. DNA of the CDR3: TGTGCCAGCAGCCCAAAGGGGTTTACAGGGGGGACTGAAGCTTTCTTT. This codes for CASSPKGFTGGTEAFF.

This clonotype has only a few counts. V and J are TRBV5-1 and TRBJ2-1, with D hard to call. V was cut by 4 bases and J by 8 bases, with 10 bases left in between. Germline assignment: CDR1 SGHRS and CDR2 YFSETQ. The CDR3 extends over 12 amino acids. The CDR3 region has the DNA TGCGCCAGCAGCCTGAAAGATTATGAGCAGTTCTTC. The encoded protein is CASSLKDYEQFF.

V gene TRBV20-1 combines with J gene TRBJ1-6, with unresolved D. Germline lookup yields CDR1 DFQATT and CDR2 SNEGSKA (reference sequence). The V end was cut by 0 bases, the J end by 9 bases, with 15 bases between. The CDR3 loop spans 15 amino acids. CDR3 protein: CSARDRAGRSSPLHF. The DNA of the CDR3 is TGCAGTGCTAGAGACCGGGCCGGGCGGAGTTCACCCCTCCACTTT.

The V and J genes are TRBV5-6 and TRBJ1-2; possibly TRBD1 for D (5 bases). The CDR3 spans 13 residues. Trimming took off 4 bases at V and 8 bases at J, with 15 bases between the two ends. The germline CDR1 and CDR2 sequences are SGHDT and YYEEEE. The CDR3 DNA reads TGTGCCAGCAGCCACGACAGTTCGGACGGCTACACCTTC. It translates to CASSHDSSDGYTF.

In DNA form, the CDR3 reads TGCAGTGCCCAGAATCCGAGACACCTAATGAACACTGAAGCTTTCTTT. It yields the protein CSAQNPRHLMNTEAFF. J is TRBJ1-1 and V is TRBV20-1; D is unclear. Germline CDR1 is DFQATT and CDR2 is SNEGSKA (reference sequence). Trimming pared 6 bases from V and 0 bases from J, leaving 20 bases between. This CDR3 comprises 16 residues.

Many counts were recorded for this clonotype. V usage is TRBV10-3 and J usage is TRBJ2-7; no reliable D call. The germline V and J ends were trimmed by 0 bases and 7 bases, with 7 bases remaining between them. The CDR3 covers 12 residues. CDR1 and CDR2 from the germline V gene are ENHRY and SYGVKD. The CDR3 sequence is CAISESTGEQYF. The CDR3 bases are TGTGCCATCAGTGAGTCGACGGGTGAGCAGTACTTC.

The chain uses TRBV29-1 and TRBJ2-1, with 10 bases that match TRBD2. The junction had 10 bases not matched to a gene; V was cut back by 6 bases and J by 5 bases. CDR1 is SQVTM and CDR2 is ANQGSEA in the germline V gene. The CDR3 sequence is 15 residues long. The CDR3: CSVALGLAPNNEQFF. CDR3 DNA: TGCAGCGTAGCACTGGGACTAGCGCCTAACAATGAGCAGTTCTTC.

The V and J genes are TRBV10-3 and TRBJ2-7; 8 nucleotides line up with TRBD2. Germline V gives CDR1 ENHRY, CDR2 SYGVKD. The V segment lost 5 bases and the J segment 3 bases; nucleotides outside the gene matches: 9. The CDR3 loop spans 15 amino acids. This chain's CDR3 is CAISLTGTRDYEQYF. The CDR3 nucleotides are TGTGCCATCAGTTTGACCGGGACTAGAGACTACGAGCAGTACTTC.

V is TRBV14 and J is TRBJ2-5; D is undetermined. The CDR3 runs 16 residues. The V end lost 1 base, the J end lost 2 bases, and 14 bases lay between the germline ends. CDR1 is SGHDN, CDR2 FVKESK, per germline. The CDR3 loop reads CASSQVRRTLQETQYF. CDR3 nucleotides: TGTGCCAGCAGCCAAGTGAGACGGACCCTACAAGAGACCCAGTACTTC.

This chain joins TRBV29-1 and TRBJ2-1; 7 bases are shared with TRBD1. Trimming at V came to 3 bases and at J to 0 bases, leaving 11 bases not matched to a gene. Germline V gives CDR1 SQVTM, CDR2 ANQGSEA. This CDR3 comprises 17 residues. CDR3 nucleotides: TGCAGCGTTGAGGGTCGACAGGGATGGAGCTCCTACAATGAGCAGTTCTTC. This codes for CSVEGRQGWSSYNEQFF.

This clonotype was detected a few times. The chain couples TRBV5-6 to TRBJ2-7; 9 bases map to TRBD2. CDR1 is SGHDT and CDR2 is YYEEEE in the germline V gene. J lost 0 bases, V lost 0 bases, and 4 bases had no gene match. The CDR3 runs to 16 residues. CDR3 sequence reads: CASSLGPSGVSYEQYF. CDR3 bases: TGTGCCAGCAGCTTGGGGCCTAGCGGGGTCTCCTACGAGCAGTACTTC.

There are a few counts of this clonotype. This sequence joins TRBV30 and TRBJ2-2; a weak D match, TRBD2 (6 bases). Germline V CDR1 and CDR2: GTSNPN, SVGIG (reference sequence). Trimming shortened V by 3 bases and J by 3 bases, and 14 bases separated the two germline ends. The CDR3 covers 15 residues. CDR3 region: CAWRKGKRDTGELFF. In DNA form, the CDR3 reads TGTGCCTGGAGAAAGGGGAAGCGGGACACCGGGGAGCTGTTTTTT.

The chain employs TRBV2 and TRBJ2-3, with D maybe TRBD1 (6 bases). Trimming stripped 5 bases from V and 0 bases from J, with 9 bases between. Germline V CDR1 and CDR2: SNHLY, FYNNEI. The CDR3 loop spans 14 amino acids. Written as DNA, the CDR3 is TGTGCCAGCAGTCAGCAGGGGAGCACAGATACGCAGTATTTT. This gives the protein CASSQQGSTDTQYF. Full variable domain (missing parts from reference TRBV2 and TRBJ2-3): EPEVTQTPSHQVTQMGQEVILRCVPISNHLYFYWYRQILGQKVEFLVSFYNNEISEKSEIFDDQFSVERPDGSNFTLKIRSTKLEDSAMYFCASSQQGSTDTQYFGPGTRLTVL.

The genes are TRBV5-1 and TRBJ2-3; D is unresolved. This CDR3 comprises 14 residues. V was shortened by 4 bases and J by 0 bases, with 9 bases between the two germline ends. Germline CDR1 and CDR2: SGHRS and YFSETQ. The CDR3 DNA sequence: TGCGCCAGCAGCGCGGATCGAAGCACAGATACGCAGTATTTT. Protein: CASSADRSTDTQYF.

The chain employs TRBV7-9 and TRBJ2-1; 7 bases are shared with TRBD2. There are 11 residues in the CDR3. Germline V gene sequence: CDR1 SEHNR, CDR2 FQNEAQ (reference sequence). V lost 5 bases and J lost 14; bases outside the gene matches: 6. CDR3 nucleotide sequence: TGTGCCAGCAGCCGGGGGGACTCTGAGTTCTTC. Residues: CASSRGDSEFF.

The chain has TRBV4-1 and TRBJ1-1; D remains ambiguous. CDR3 length equals 15 residues. V was trimmed by 0 bases and J by 4 bases, leaving 12 bases between them. Looked up from germline, CDR1 is MGHRA and CDR2 is YSYEKL. The CDR3 reads CASSQETVRLTEAFF. The CDR3 nucleotides read TGCGCCAGCAGCCAAGAAACGGTCCGACTCACTGAAGCTTTCTTT.

V and J are TRBV10-3 and TRBJ2-7, with TRBD2 matching 7 bases. Unmatched junction bases numbered 8, after V lost 8 bases and J lost 1 base. The CDR3 has 14 residues. Per the germline V gene, CDR1 is ENHRY and CDR2 is SYGVKD. CDR3 protein: CAILGGTYSYEQYF. CDR3 DNA: TGTGCCATCTTGGGGGGGACGTATTCCTACGAGCAGTACTTC.

The chain has TRBV29-1 and TRBJ1-2; TRBD1 is a possible D gene (5 bases). Germline V gene data show CDR1 as SQVTM and CDR2 as ANQGSEA. This CDR3 comprises 17 residues. V lost 0 bases, J lost 3 bases, and 20 bases lay in between. The CDR3 nucleotides read TGCAGCGTTGAAGATCTGGGCCGGGACGTATACTACTATGGCTACACCTTC. It encodes CSVEDLGRDVYYYGYTF.